The 5 T cell receptor beta chains in this list originate from one sample, sequenced in a study of shared clonotypes between healthy human individuals. Profiled with immunoSEQ multiplex PCR; TCRdb holds only in-frame clones, not every one. This table holds 1.5 million to 2.5 million clones, approximately 94% found once. The naive CD8 fraction comprised CD45RO-negative cells positively selected for CCR7 and excluded terminally differentiated effector memory CD45RA+ cells. Sequencing was performed on naive CD8+ T cells sorted from blood. Every receptor here comes from a man aged 18 to 30 in good health.

This clone has only one observation. This chain connects TRBV2 to TRBJ1-2, with TRBD1 matching over 7 bases. This CDR3 region has 12 residues. The V gene's germline CDR1 is SNHLY and CDR2 FYNNEI. V was pared by 6 bases and J by 6 bases, with 4 bases of the junction left unmatched. This chain's CDR3 is CASRGDRDGYTF. CDR3 DNA: TGTGCCAGCAGGGGAGACAGGGATGGCTACACCTTC.

The chain combines TRBV10-3 with TRBJ1-1, with D maybe TRBD1 (6 bases). The V gene's germline CDR1 is ENHRY and CDR2 SYGVKD. The CDR3 consists of 15 residues. The germline V and J ends were trimmed by 10 bases and 0 bases, with 18 bases remaining between them. CDR3 nucleotides: TGTGCCACGGCCCGGGACACGTCCCTGAACACTGAAGCTTTCTTT. As protein: CATARDTSLNTEAFF.

CDR3 nucleotides: TGTGCCAGCAGGGATATAACAGGGAAAGGAACTAATGAAAAACTGTTTTTT. It is translated as CASRDITGKGTNEKLFF. V usage is TRBV2 and J usage is TRBJ1-4, with D perhaps matching TRBD1 (6 bases). CDR1 SNHLY and CDR2 FYNNEI come from the germline V gene. With 6 bases removed from V and 1 base from J, the gap between germline ends came to 18 bases. This CDR3 contains 17 residues.

The chain combines TRBV5-6 with TRBJ2-7, with no clear D. V was cut by 0 bases and J by 4 bases, with 11 bases left in between. The germline V gene has CDR1 SGHDT and CDR2 YYEEEE. The CDR3 spans 14 residues. Here the CDR3 DNA reads TGTGCCAGCAGCTTGGCTAGTGGGCTATACGAGCAGTACTTC. This encodes CASSLASGLYEQYF. Complete variable domain (other parts from reference TRBV5-6 and TRBJ2-7): DAGVTQSPTHLIKTRGQQVTLRCSPKSGHDTVSWYQQALGQGPQFIFQYYEEEERQRGNFPDRFSGHQFPNYSSELNVNALLLGDSALYLCASSLASGLYEQYFGPGTRLTVT.

This chain uses TRBV4-3 with TRBJ2-7; 7 bases line up with TRBD2. In germline, CDR1 is LGHNA, CDR2 YSLEER. The CDR3 totals 18 residues. The ends lost 4 bases at V and 3 bases at J; junction bases unmatched: 18. For the CDR3, the DNA is TGCGCCAGCAGCCCCAAGCCGATTTCGTGGGAGGGCAGCTACGAGCAGTACTTC. Protein: CASSPKPISWEGSYEQYF.